Given below is one T cell receptor beta chain in context. The clone's antigen remains unknown. No base qualities exist here, and no much larger clone lies one base off it. The data were taken from a study of shared clonotypes between healthy human individuals (dated by TCRdb to 2020 to 2021). For the study in its entirety: The cohort comprised two women and a few men aged 18 to 49 years. Per donor, three plates each were used for CD4 naive and CD4 memory, two for CD8 naive, and one for CD8 memory. To estimate repertoire size and how much clonotype sharing occurs between individuals, the study deeply sequenced the blood TCR repertoires of about 5 healthy adults. To increase sequencing depth and limit assay-specific biases, different laboratories used diverse techniques to prepare libraries and sequence TCR repertoires. Per donor, leukapheresis produced somewhere between about 0.94 and 8.9 billion PBMCs.

CDR1 is given as MDHEN and CDR2 as SYDVKM, both from the germline V gene. Relative to germline, V is 2 bases shorter and J is 3 bases shorter, with 13 bases between their ends. Its CDR3 holds 15 amino acids, cysteine through phenylalanine. Only CDR3 DNA remains: 45 bases, in frame from the first base. CD8 naive samples were obtained by positive selection for CCR7 among CD45RO-negative cells, yielding a CD45RA+CCR7+ population from which TemRA cells were excluded. Donors were healthy HIV-negative adults with no recently reported acute infections or vaccinations. All donors were Caucasian adults living in Nashville, Tennessee, USA. After blood collection by leukapheresis, PBMCs were isolated using Ficoll-Histopaque density gradient centrifugation and then cryopreserved in the vapor phase of liquid nitrogen. Analytical flow cytometry was used to check the purity and quantity of every magnetically sorted T cell population. Genomic DNA was isolated from each sorted fraction and quantified by UV absorbance on a Nanodrop 2000c.

The research as a whole found: Naive subsets generally had larger estimated clonotype richness than memory subsets did. Based on pairwise subsampling, the degree of clonotype sharing among donors was expected to be affected by sequencing depth. Because the study included a small number of donors, the genetic and exposure-history diversity represented was limited. Higher generation probabilities were observed for clonotypes shared by all four sorted-subset donors than for non-shared clonotypes. When several donors were compared, the shared fraction of clonotypes was about 5.4% for naive CD4, more than 3% for naive CD8, about 2.5% for memory CD4, and around 0.4% for memory CD8. Incomplete sequencing was indicated by rarefaction of sorted-subset datasets, despite the large sequencing depth. Sampling was restricted to blood, and TCR repertoires in tissue are likely to differ from TCR repertoires in blood.

TCR CDR3 regions were amplified from genomic DNA by multiplex PCR using the deep immunoSEQ assay. Extracted genomic DNA from each cell subset was spread evenly across all wells of several immunoSEQ 96-well plates, with each plate serving as a replicate. For sorted subsets, each replicate PCR was loaded with around 220 ng genomic DNA, equivalent to 25,000 to 35,000 T cell genomes. Purified libraries were quantified with a Qubit 3.0 fluorometer, sized on a Bioanalyzer 2100, and re-quantified with the KAPA Library Quantification kit. Every immunoSEQ 96-well plate was sequenced on a dedicated single-read 150-cycle Illumina NextSeq 550 flow cell. The study's processing was this. Because the immunoSEQ output held only junctional sequences and lacked quality scores, the filtering could not match the filtering applied to full-length reads. Sequences were annotated with PyIR, a Python wrapper for IgBLAST v1.9, and V/J genes and CDR3 were assigned using IMGT germline references. Reads with weak V/J assignments (E-value above 1e-6), missing CDR3, stop codons, out-of-frame junctions, or ambiguous translated residues were removed. V3J clonotypes were defined as sequences sharing an identical inferred V gene, J gene, and CDR3 amino acid sequence. To compute the percentage overlap between repertoires, the number of shared unique clonotypes was divided by the size of the smaller repertoire. RTK rarefaction, the Chao1 estimator, and Recon v2.1 estimates of unobserved clonotypes were used to assess repertoire richness. Generation probabilities were computed with OLGA for all TCRbeta clonotypes obtained by the gDNA method from several donors. Sourced from immuneACCESS, this table was stored by TCRdb with only in-frame sequences that have V and J called. A share of the clones is absent; for the studies checked, an unresolved V gene accounts for under half, and the remainder has no known explanation. V and J calls and clone size are given by that table; D and trimming were obtained from the DNA. This sample has hundreds of thousands of clones in its table, and approximately 95% of those were observed once. The ten largest clones capture approximately 0.11% of the sample.

This chain joins TRBV28 to TRBJ1-1; the D gene is unclear. The clonotype was recovered from a woman aged 30 to 39 in good health. The sequencing input was naive CD8+ T cells sorted from blood. The cell subset or site label, read with the paper, signifies: CD45RA+CCR7+. Here is the DNA: TGTGCCAGCAGTTTAACATTGCTAAGGGACACTGAAGCTTTCTTT. Translated, it reads CASSLTLLRDTEAFF.